This T cell receptor beta chain derives from a study of T cells in women clearing cervical HPV infection. Each participant carried one incident cervical HPV16 infection only. Generated by immunoSEQ multiplex PCR, the TCRdb table keeps only in-frame clones and is missing some. The sample totals about 14,000 clones. Sequencing used blood buffy coat. This sequence was found in a woman aged 18-70 years with a cervical HPV16 infection that either progressed to CIN3+ or cleared (not recorded which).

The part of the CDR3 DNA that was read is TGTGCCAGCAGCTTCGAGACAGCTTACCAAGAGACC. Translated, it gives CASSFETAYQET. The CDR3 as a whole reads CASSFETAYQETYTF. The chain employs TRBV11-2 and TRBJ1-2; a weak D match, TRBD1 (5 bases). The sequenced fragment ends 3 residues before the CDR3 boundary, so the rest is inferred from the germline J gene. The germline CDR1 and CDR2 sequences are SGHAT and FQNNGV. The CDR3 consists of 15 residues.